This TCR beta chain was identified in a study of blood T cell repertoires in COVID-19 (dated by TCRdb to about 2020). Some background on the complete study: The collaborator samples originated in the United States, Italy and Spain and spanned the acute and convalescent phases of COVID-19. The repertoires were made available in a free public database intended to serve as a resource for research on the immune response to SARS-CoV-2. The prospective study material was composed of cDNA or gDNA derived from T cells, B-cell-depleted T cells, or PBMCs. The samples were drawn from the first 160 participants of the ongoing ImmuneRACE study and from some 1,300 subjects provided by 6 global collaborators. Subjects who had been exposed to COVID-19, were actively infected with it, or had recovered from it provided the deeply sampled blood TCRbeta repertoires that made up the dataset. Sample metadata almost always included a de-identified subject ID, COVID-19 status, age in years and sex. Where available, HLA class I and class II types were taken from metadata supplied by the sample provider and were not determined by assay-based typing. Overall study results and their limits: The quantity of clinical and demographic metadata differed by source and by participant and was supplied without curation.

Points on this clone: The antigen it recognizes is unknown. Base quality data are lacking; no much larger clone is found one base away.

TCRbeta CDR3 regions were amplified from genomic DNA using the immunoSEQ Assay, a bias-controlled multiplex PCR. Under the source paper's analysis protocol: The number of nucleated cells in each sample was estimated by amplification of reference gene primers within the assay. To quantify the absolute abundance of each unique TCRbeta CDR3 rearrangement, sequence reads were collapsed and filtered. For each sample, productive Simpson clonality was calculated as the square root of Simpson's diversity index over productive rearrangements. TCRdb carries this immuneACCESS record with in-frame sequences only. Its versions omit some clonotypes, under half of them owing to an unresolved V gene in the studies checked, with the rest unexplained. V and J calls plus clone size are reproduced from that table; the DNA served to infer D and trimming. For this sample the table gives roughly 200,000 clones, of which approximately 84% were detected only once. Together, the top ten hold approximately 8% of the sample.

In Seattle, one collaborating source enrolled patients while the infection was active and tracked those patients longitudinally over the course of disease. Collaborating institutions collected whole blood in K2EDTA tubes following their own protocols. Collaborator samples were shipped for TCRbeta analysis as frozen whole blood, isolated PBMCs, or DNA extracted from either sample type. This sequence was found in a woman aged 80 or over with COVID-19, enrolled during active disease. Sequencing used peripheral blood.

The CDR3 loop reads CASSYVGRGETQYF. The nucleotide sequence is TGTGCCAGCAGTTACGTGGGCAGGGGAGAGACCCAGTACTTC. The rearranged chain carries TRBV27 and TRBJ2-5, with a weak D call of TRBD1 (6 bases match). V gives up 4 bases and J gives up 4 bases, and the segment between their germline ends measures 13 bases. Sequences MNHEY (CDR1) and SMNVEV (CDR2) are obtained from the germline V gene (reference sequence). The CDR3, cysteine through phenylalanine, is 14 amino acids long. Only the CDR3 DNA stays, 42 bases, in frame from base 1.